This entry concerns a single T cell receptor beta chain. Its antigen is still unknown. This record comes from a study of cytomegalovirus exposure and HLA in healthy donors. The study ran its PCR with 60 Vbeta and 13 Jbeta primers. Data came from immunoSEQ multiplex PCR; TCRdb stores just in-frame clones and leaves some out. In the table there are hundreds of thousands of clones, 60% to 80% of which are singletons. Germline CDR1 and CDR2: MDHEN and SYDVKM. This CDR3 contains 15 residues. V lost 7 bases and J lost 7; bases outside the gene matches: 14. Study-wide results and limits: Common viral pathogens were later found to be apparently linked to several of the most significant clusters.

This TCR derives from a male donor in good health and CMV-seronegative. The V and J genes are TRBV28 and TRBJ1-2, with TRBD1 identical over 8 bases. The sample consisted of PBMCs. The CDR3 loop reads CASTQTGPGGGGYTF. The CDR3 bases are TGTGCCAGCACCCAAACGGGGCCAGGGGGCGGTGGCTACACCTTC.